This T cell receptor (beta chain) originates from a study of control samples from healthy donors and cancer patients (dated by TCRdb to about 2020). With respect to this clone: The clone's antigen remains unknown. Per-base qualities were not stored, and no clone one base away is much larger.

For CDR1 and CDR2, the germline V gene lists SGHRS and YFSETQ. The CDR3, from cysteine to phenylalanine, totals 12 residues. Only the CDR3 DNA is retained, 36 bases long and in frame from the first base. Trimmed from V: 5 bases; trimmed from J: 5 bases; junction bases lacking a gene match: 3. Receptors were amplified or captured by the immunoSEQ multiplex PCR assay. The source is immuneACCESS, and TCRdb retained only in-frame sequences with V and J called. Part of the clones is not carried over; for the studies checked, unresolved V genes explain less than half of this, and the remainder is unexplained. The sample records around 58,000 clones, around 96% of which are singletons. Clones ranked in the top ten supply approximately 0.99% of the sample.

The receptor chain draws on TRBV5-1 and TRBJ2-5; the central 7 bases match TRBD2. The clonotype originates from a woman aged 18-29 years in good health. The sequenced sample was blood. The CDR3 protein is CASRWRGETQYF. The sequence in DNA is TGCGCCAGCAGGTGGCGGGGGGAGACCCAGTACTTC. Beyond the CDR3, the reference TRBV5-1 and TRBJ2-5 genes provide the residues; the full variable domain reads: KAGVTQTPRYLIKTRGQQVTLSCSPISGHRSVSWYQQTPGQGLQFLFEYFSETQRNKGNFPGRFSGRQFSNSRSEMNVSTLELGDSALYLCASRWRGETQYFGPGTRLLVL.